This T cell receptor beta chain was sequenced for a study of T cell responses to AZD1222 COVID-19 vaccine. The repertoire was sequenced with immunoSEQ multiplex PCR; TCRdb's copy has only in-frame clones and lacks some. The sample gives about 130,000 clones, roughly 90% of which show up once; around 1.5% is in the top ten. Regarding the study as a whole: White British people made up most donors, females outnumbered males, and clonal diversity was possibly underestimated. Repertoire sampling happened only post peak T cell response. Of the AZD1222 recipients, only five to seven were seropositive at baseline. Across spike, vaccine-associated CD4 TCRs were found, dominant at 160-218 and 743-854.

As for this clone: Its target is unknown.

Trimming stripped 0 bases from V and 2 bases from J, with 13 bases between. This CDR3 region has 16 residues. Germline V lookup: CDR1 SGHDT, CDR2 YYEEEE. The genes are TRBV5-6 and TRBJ2-3; tentative D call: TRBD2 (7 bases). The receptor comes from an adult in good health. This specimen was peripheral blood, taken on day 0 of AZD1222 vaccination. CDR3 amino acids: CASSLVWGGDTDTQYF. In nucleotides, the CDR3 is TGTGCCAGCAGCTTGGTTTGGGGGGGCGACACAGATACGCAGTATTTT.